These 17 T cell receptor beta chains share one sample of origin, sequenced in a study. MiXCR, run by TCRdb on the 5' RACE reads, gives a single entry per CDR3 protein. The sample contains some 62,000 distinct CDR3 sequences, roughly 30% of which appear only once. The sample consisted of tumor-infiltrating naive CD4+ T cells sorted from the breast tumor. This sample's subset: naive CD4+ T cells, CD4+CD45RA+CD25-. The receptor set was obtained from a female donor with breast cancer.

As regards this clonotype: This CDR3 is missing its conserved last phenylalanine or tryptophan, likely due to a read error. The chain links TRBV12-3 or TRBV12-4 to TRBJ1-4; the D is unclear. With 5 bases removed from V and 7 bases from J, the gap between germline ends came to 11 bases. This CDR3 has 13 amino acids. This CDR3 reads CASSPELGEKLFL. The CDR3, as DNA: TGTGCCAGCAGTCCAGAACTAGGTGAAAAACTGTTTCTT.

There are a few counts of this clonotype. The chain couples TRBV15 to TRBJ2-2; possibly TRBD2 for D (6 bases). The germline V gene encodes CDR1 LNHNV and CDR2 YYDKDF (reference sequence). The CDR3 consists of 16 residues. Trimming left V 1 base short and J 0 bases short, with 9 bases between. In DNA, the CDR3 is TGTGCCACCAGCAGAGTACCGGGGGCGAACACCGGGGAGCTGTTTTTT. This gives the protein CATSRVPGANTGELFF.

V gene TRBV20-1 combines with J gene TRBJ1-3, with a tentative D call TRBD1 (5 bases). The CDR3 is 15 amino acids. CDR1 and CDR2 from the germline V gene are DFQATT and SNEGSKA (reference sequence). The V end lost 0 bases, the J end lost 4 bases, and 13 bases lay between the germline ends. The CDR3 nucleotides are TGCAGTGCTAGAGATTCCCCAGGGAGCGGAAACACCATATATTTT. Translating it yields CSARDSPGSGNTIYF.

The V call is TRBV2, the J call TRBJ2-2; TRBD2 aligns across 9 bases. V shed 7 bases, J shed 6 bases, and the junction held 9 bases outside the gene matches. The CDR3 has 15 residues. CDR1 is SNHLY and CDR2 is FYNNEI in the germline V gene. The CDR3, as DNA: TGTGCCAGCACCTACCTAGCGGGATTCGCCGGGGAGCTGTTTTTT. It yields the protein CASTYLAGFAGELFF.

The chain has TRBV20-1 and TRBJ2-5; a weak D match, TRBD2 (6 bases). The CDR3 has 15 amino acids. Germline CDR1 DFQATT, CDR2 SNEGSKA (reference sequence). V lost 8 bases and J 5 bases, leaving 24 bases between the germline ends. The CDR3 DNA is TGCAGTCCCTCAGGCGGGATATTTAACAGTGAGACCCAGTACTTC. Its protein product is CSPSGGIFNSETQYF.

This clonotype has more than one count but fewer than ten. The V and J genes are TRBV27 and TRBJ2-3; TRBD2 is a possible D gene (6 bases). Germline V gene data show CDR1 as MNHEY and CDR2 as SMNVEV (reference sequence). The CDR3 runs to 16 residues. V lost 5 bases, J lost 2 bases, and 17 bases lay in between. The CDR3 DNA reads TGTGCCAGCAGTGCCGGAGGGTCTCTAAACACAGATACGCAGTATTTT. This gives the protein CASSAGGSLNTDTQYF.

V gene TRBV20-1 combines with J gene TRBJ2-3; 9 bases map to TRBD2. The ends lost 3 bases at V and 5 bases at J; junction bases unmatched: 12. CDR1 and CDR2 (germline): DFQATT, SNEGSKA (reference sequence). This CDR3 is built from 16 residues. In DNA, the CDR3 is TGCAGTGCTAGCTTAATGGCGGGGGGGCGGAAAGATACGCAGTATTTT. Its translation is CSASLMAGGRKDTQYF.

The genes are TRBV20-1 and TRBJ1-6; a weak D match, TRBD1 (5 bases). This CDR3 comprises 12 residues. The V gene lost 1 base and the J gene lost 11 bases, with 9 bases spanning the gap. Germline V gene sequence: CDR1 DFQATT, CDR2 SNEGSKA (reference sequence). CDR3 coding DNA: TGCAGTGCTAGAGCGGGGGGGACACCCCTCCACTTT. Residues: CSARAGGTPLHF.

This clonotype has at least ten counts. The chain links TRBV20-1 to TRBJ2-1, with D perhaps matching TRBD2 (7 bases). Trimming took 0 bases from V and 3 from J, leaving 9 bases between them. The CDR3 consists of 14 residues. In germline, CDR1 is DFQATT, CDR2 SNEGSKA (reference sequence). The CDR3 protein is CSAREGGGYNEQFF. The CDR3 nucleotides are TGCAGTGCTAGAGAGGGAGGGGGCTACAATGAGCAGTTCTTC.

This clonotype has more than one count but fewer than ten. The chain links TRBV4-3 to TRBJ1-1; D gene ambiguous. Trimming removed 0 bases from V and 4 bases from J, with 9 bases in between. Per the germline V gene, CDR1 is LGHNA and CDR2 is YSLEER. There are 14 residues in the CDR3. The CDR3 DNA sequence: TGCGCCAGCAGCCAAGAAGTCGGGAGCACTGAAGCTTTCTTT. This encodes CASSQEVGSTEAFF.

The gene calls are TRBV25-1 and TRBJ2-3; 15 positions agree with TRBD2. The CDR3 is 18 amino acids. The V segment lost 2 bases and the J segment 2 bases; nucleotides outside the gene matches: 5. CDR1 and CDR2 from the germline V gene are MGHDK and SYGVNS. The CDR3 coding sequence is TGTGCCAGCAGTGAAGGCCGGACTAGCGGGGGGGACACAGATACGCAGTATTTT. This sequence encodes CASSEGRTSGGDTDTQYF.

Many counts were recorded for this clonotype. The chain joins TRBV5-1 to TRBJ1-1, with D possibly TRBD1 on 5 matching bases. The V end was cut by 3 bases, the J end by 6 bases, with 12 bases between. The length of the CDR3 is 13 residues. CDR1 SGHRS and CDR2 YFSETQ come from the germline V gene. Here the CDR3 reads CASSSQGWPEAFF. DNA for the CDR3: TGCGCCAGCAGCTCCCAGGGATGGCCTGAAGCTTTCTTT. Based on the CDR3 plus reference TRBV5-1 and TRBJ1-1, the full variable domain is KAGVTQTPRYLIKTRGQQVTLSCSPISGHRSVSWYQQTPGQGLQFLFEYFSETQRNKGNFPGRFSGRQFSNSRSEMNVSTLELGDSALYLCASSSQGWPEAFFGQGTRLTVV.

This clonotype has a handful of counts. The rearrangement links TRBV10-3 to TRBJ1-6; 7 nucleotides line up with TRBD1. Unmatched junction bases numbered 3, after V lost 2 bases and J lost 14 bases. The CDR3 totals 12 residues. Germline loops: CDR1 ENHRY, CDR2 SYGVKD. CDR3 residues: CAISEIQGSLHF. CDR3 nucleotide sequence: TGTGCCATCAGTGAGATACAGGGGTCCCTCCACTTT.

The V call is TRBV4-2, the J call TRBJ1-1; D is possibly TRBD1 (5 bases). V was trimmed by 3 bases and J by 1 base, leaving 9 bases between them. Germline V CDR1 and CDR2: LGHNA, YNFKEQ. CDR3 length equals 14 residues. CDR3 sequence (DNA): TGTGCCAGCAGCCAGTCAGACAGGAACACTGAAGCTTTCTTT. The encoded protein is CASSQSDRNTEAFF.

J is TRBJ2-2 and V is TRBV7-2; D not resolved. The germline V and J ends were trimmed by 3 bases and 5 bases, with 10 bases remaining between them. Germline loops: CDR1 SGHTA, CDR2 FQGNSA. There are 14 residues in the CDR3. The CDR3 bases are TGTGCCAGCAGCTTGGTGGGCATAACCGGGGAGCTGTTTTTT. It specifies CASSLVGITGELFF. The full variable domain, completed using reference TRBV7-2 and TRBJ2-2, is GAGVSQSPSNKVTEKGKDVELRCDPISGHTALYWYRQSLGQGLEFLIYFQGNSAPDKSGLPSDRFSAERTGGSVSTLTIQRTQQEDSAVYLCASSLVGITGELFFGEGSRLTVL.

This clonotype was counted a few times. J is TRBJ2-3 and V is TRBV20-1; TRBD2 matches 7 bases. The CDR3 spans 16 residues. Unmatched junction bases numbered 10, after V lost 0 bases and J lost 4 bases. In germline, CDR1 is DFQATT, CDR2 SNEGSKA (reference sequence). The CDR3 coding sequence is TGCAGTGCTAGAGATTATTTTGCGGGAGTATCAGATACGCAGTATTTT. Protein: CSARDYFAGVSDTQYF.

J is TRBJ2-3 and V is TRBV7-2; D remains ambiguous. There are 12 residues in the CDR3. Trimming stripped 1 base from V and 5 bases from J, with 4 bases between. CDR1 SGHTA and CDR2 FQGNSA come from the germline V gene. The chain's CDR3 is CASSLGVDTQYF. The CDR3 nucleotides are TGTGCCAGCAGCTTAGGGGTAGATACGCAGTATTTT.